This section outlines one TCR beta chain sequence together with its context. The antigen is undetermined. Assay used: immunoSEQ multiplex PCR; TCRdb lists only in-frame clones, some missing. The sample shows 120,000 to 150,000 clones, about 92% of them seen only once. The CDR3 is 16 residues long. This entry is derived from a study of T cell responses to AZD1222 COVID-19 vaccine. Whole-study findings and limits: A reported finding is that nearly half of spike-specific TCRs target unmutated variant regions. Increases in Spike-specific TCR breadth and depth were seen after two AZD1222 doses. It should be noted that donors were predominantly white British and more often female, and clonal diversity was possibly underestimated. Repertoires were collected only later (after the peak T cell response had occurred).

This clonotype originated in an adult in good health. The sample consisted of peripheral blood, taken on day 0 of AZD1222 vaccination. This sequence joins TRBV21-1 and TRBJ2-1; the table names TRBD2, a call not compared with the DNA. TRBV21-1 is labeled a pseudogene. The CDR3 reads CASSKPLAGLRNEQFF. The CDR3 DNA is TGTGCCAGCAGCAAACCACTAGCGGGGCTACGTAATGAGCAGTTCTTC.